The 15 T cell receptor beta chains below come from one sample, sequenced in a study of cytomegalovirus exposure and HLA in healthy donors. 60 Vbeta and 13 Jbeta primers were used in PCR. The assay was immunoSEQ multiplex PCR, and TCRdb's table has in-frame clones only and misses some. This sample yields 110,000 or so clones, of which 69% are seen a single time; roughly 5.3% belongs to the top ten. The sample was PBMCs. The receptors were gathered from a woman aged 70-85 years in good health and CMV-seropositive.

The rearrangement uses TRBV30 and TRBJ1-6; a weak D match, TRBD1 (5 bases). Between the trimmed V and J ends, which lost 0 bases and 8 bases, there was a span of 11 bases. The CDR3 sequence is 14 residues long. Germline loops: CDR1 GTSNPN, CDR2 SVGIG (reference sequence). CDR3 amino acids: CAWSVLGGDSPLHF. As DNA, the CDR3 is TGTGCCTGGAGTGTATTGGGGGGGGATTCACCCCTCCACTTT.

This rearrangement joins TRBV29-1 to TRBJ2-3, with D possibly matching TRBD1 (5 bases). With 6 bases removed from V and 2 bases from J, the gap between germline ends came to 18 bases. This CDR3 is built from 15 residues. Germline V gene lookup returns CDR1 SQVTM and CDR2 ANQGSEA. As DNA, the CDR3 is TGCAGCGTATCGGGCGGCAAGGGGTCCACAGATACGCAGTATTTT. This translates into CSVSGGKGSTDTQYF.

This clone was detected a few times. The chain employs TRBV25-1 and TRBJ2-5; 10 bases align to TRBD1. Germline trimming cut 9 bases from V and 5 bases from J; bases unmatched to any gene: 6. Per germline, CDR1 MGHDK and CDR2 SYGVNS. The CDR3 loop spans 13 amino acids. CDR3 in DNA: TGTGCCAGTGTGGGACAGGGGAGGGAGACCCAGTACTTC. It yields the protein CASVGQGRETQYF.

This rearrangement joins TRBV7-2 to TRBJ2-1, with 8 bases identical to TRBD1. V shed 4 bases and J 9 bases; nucleotides not matched to a gene: 5. This CDR3 has 13 amino acids. Germline V gene lookup returns CDR1 SGHTA and CDR2 FQGNSA. The chain's CDR3 is CASSSDRAGEQFF. The CDR3, as DNA: TGTGCCAGCAGCTCGGACAGGGCGGGTGAGCAGTTCTTC.

The chain combines TRBV6-1 with TRBJ2-3; the match to TRBD2 covers 8 bases. Trimming cost V 4 bases and J 12 bases; bases outside gene matches: 3. The length of the CDR3 is 11 residues. CDR1 and CDR2 (germline): MNHNS, SASEGT. The CDR3 spells CASSALAAQYF. The CDR3 coding sequence is TGTGCCAGCAGTGCACTAGCGGCCCAGTATTTT.

J is TRBJ1-5 and V is TRBV18; a weak D match, TRBD1 (6 bases). Germline V gene data show CDR1 as KGHSH and CDR2 as LQKENI. The CDR3 sequence is 14 residues long. Trimming took off 6 bases at V and 6 bases at J, with 15 bases between the two ends. The CDR3 spells CASSSGGAGQPQHF. CDR3 bases: TGTGCCAGCTCGTCGGGGGGGGCAGGTCAGCCCCAGCATTTT.

The chain links TRBV20-1 to TRBJ2-1, with 9 bases that match TRBD1. This CDR3 region has 11 residues. Germline CDR1 DFQATT, CDR2 SNEGSKA (reference sequence). V shed 3 bases, J shed 13 bases, and the junction held 4 bases outside the gene matches. The DNA of the CDR3 is TGCAGTGCTAGCCGGACAGGGGAACAGTTCTTC. It is translated as CSASRTGEQFF.

The chain joins TRBV5-1 to TRBJ2-1, with TRBD1 matching 12 bases. J gave up 6 bases and V 0 bases, and 7 bases lay outside the gene matches. The germline CDR1 and CDR2 sequences are SGHRS and YFSETQ. The CDR3 covers 17 residues. The CDR3 here is CASSLGDRGRMGNEQFF. In DNA, the CDR3 is TGCGCCAGCAGCTTGGGGGACAGGGGGCGAATGGGCAATGAGCAGTTCTTC.

V usage is TRBV7-2 and J usage is TRBJ1-5; D is ambiguous. V lost 1 base and J 3 bases, leaving 10 bases between the germline ends. Germline CDR1 reads SGHTA; CDR2 reads FQGNSA. This CDR3 spans 15 amino acids. As DNA, the CDR3 is TGTGCCAGCAGCTTAGGGAGCCAGCTCAATCAGCCCCAGCATTTT. This sequence encodes CASSLGSQLNQPQHF.

V usage is TRBV7-2 and J usage is TRBJ2-7, with 10 bases identical to TRBD2. The CDR3 totals 14 residues. Germline lookup yields CDR1 SGHTA and CDR2 FQGNSA. The trim removed 5 bases at V and 1 base at J, leaving 2 bases unmatched. The CDR3 protein is CASSQTSGSYEQYF. CDR3 nucleotide sequence: TGTGCCAGCAGCCAGACTAGCGGGTCCTACGAGCAGTACTTC.

The chain links TRBV2 to TRBJ1-1, with TRBD1 matching over 7 bases. The germline V gene encodes CDR1 SNHLY and CDR2 FYNNEI. This CDR3 is 12 amino acids long. J gave up 7 bases and V 4 bases, and 3 bases lay outside the gene matches. CDR3 region: CASSVQGSEAFF. CDR3 nucleotides: TGTGCCAGCAGTGTACAGGGGAGTGAAGCTTTCTTT.

The chain links TRBV30 to TRBJ1-1; 7 bases are a match to TRBD1. Germline V gives CDR1 GTSNPN, CDR2 SVGIG (reference sequence). CDR3 size: 14 residues. The V segment lost 5 bases and the J segment 4 bases; nucleotides outside the gene matches: 10. The CDR3 sequence is CAWSPDRLSTEAFF. CDR3 nucleotides: TGTGCCTGGTCACCGGACAGGTTGAGCACTGAAGCTTTCTTT.

This clone was detected a few times. The V gene is TRBV5-4, the J gene TRBJ2-1, with a possible D match to TRBD2 (5 bases). The CDR3 extends over 11 amino acids. Germline V CDR1 and CDR2: SGHNT, YYREEE (reference sequence). V lost 3 bases and J 10 bases, leaving 8 bases between the germline ends. The CDR3, as DNA: TGTGCCAGCAGCTGGGGAGTGGAGCAGTTCTTC. Translation gives CASSWGVEQFF.

This clone was detected only a few times. DNA of the CDR3: TGTGCCAGCAGCTCGGACAGGCGAAATGAAAAACTGTTTTTT. It is translated as CASSSDRRNEKLFF. V and J are TRBV5-6 and TRBJ1-4, with 7 bases aligning to TRBD1. Trimming removed 3 bases from V and 5 bases from J; junction bases left unmatched: 4. There are 14 residues in the CDR3. Germline V CDR1 and CDR2: SGHDT, YYEEEE.

This chain links TRBV7-2 with TRBJ2-5; 7 nucleotides align to TRBD2. The CDR3 is 17 amino acids. Germline lookup yields CDR1 SGHTA and CDR2 FQGNSA. V shed 1 base and J 5 bases; nucleotides not matched to a gene: 13. CDR3 in amino acids: CASSLVAAGRGVETQYF. The CDR3 region has the DNA TGTGCCAGCAGCTTAGTGGCAGCGGGGAGGGGAGTGGAGACCCAGTACTTC.